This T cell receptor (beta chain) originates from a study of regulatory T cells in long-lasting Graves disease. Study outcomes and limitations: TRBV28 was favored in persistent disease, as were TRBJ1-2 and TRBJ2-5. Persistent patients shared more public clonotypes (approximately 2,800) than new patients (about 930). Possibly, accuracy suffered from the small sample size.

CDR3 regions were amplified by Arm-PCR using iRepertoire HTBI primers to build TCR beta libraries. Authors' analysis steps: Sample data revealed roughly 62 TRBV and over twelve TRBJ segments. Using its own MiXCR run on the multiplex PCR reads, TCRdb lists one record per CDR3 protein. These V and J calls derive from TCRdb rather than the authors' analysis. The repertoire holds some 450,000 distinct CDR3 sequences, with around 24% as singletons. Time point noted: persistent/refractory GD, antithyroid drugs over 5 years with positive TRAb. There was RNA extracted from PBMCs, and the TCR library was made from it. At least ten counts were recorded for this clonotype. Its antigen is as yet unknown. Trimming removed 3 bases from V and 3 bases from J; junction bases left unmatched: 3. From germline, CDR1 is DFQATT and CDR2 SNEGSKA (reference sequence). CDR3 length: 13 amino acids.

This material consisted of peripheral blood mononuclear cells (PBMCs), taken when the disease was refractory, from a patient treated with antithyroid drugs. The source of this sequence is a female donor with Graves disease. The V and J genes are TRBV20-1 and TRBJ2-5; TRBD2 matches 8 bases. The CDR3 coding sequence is TGCAGTGCTAGCACTAGCGGTAAAGAGACCCAGTACTTC. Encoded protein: CSASTSGKETQYF.